These T cell receptor beta chains were read from a single sample in a study of cytomegalovirus exposure and HLA in healthy donors. Sequencing was performed with immunoSEQ multiplex PCR; in TCRdb, only in-frame clones are kept and a portion is missing. Altogether 150,000 to 250,000 clones are present, roughly 79% being singletons, with the ten largest covering under 2%. What was sequenced was PBMCs. Every receptor here comes from a man aged 25-45 years in good health and CMV-seronegative. The CDR3 runs from the conserved cysteine through the conserved F or W. D genes are given only for firm matches. Expanded clones are given a class, and other clones once, few, many or no size at all.

-,TRBV23-1,TRBJ1-2,-,TGCGCCAGCAGTCAAGGAGAAGTTGGTAAGGGCTACACCTTC,CASSQGEVGKGYTF
TRBD1,TRBV2,TRBJ2-7,-,TGTGCCAGCAGAGGAGGACAGGGCCTTTATCTACCTACGAACTTC,CASRGGQGLYLPTNF
TRBD1,TRBV5-1,TRBJ1-1,-,TGCGCCAGCAGCCAAGGGACAGGTGCCGAAGCTTTCTTT,CASSQGTGAEAFF
-,TRBV4-1,TRBJ1-1,-,TGCGCCAGCAGCCAGACCGGGGGGCGCTACACTGAAGCTTTCTTT,CASSQTGGRYTEAFF
TRBD2,TRBV4-1,TRBJ2-1,-,TGCGCCAGCAGCCATACTAGCGGGAGATTGGATGAGCAGTTCTTC,CASSHTSGRLDEQFF
TRBD2,TRBV5-1,TRBJ2-3,-,TGCGCCAGCAGCCTCGGGACTAGCGGGAGAGGGAGCACAGATACGCAGTATTTT,CASSLGTSGRGSTDTQYF
-,TRBV6-5,TRBJ1-2,once,TGTGCCAGCAGTACCCCCGGGGGTGGCTACACCTTC,CASSTPGGGYTF
-,TRBV28,TRBJ1-5,once,TGTGCCAGCAGTTTACTTCTCGGGTCGGGCTGGGGGGGAGGACAGCCCCAGCATTTT,CASSLLLGSGWGGGQPQHF
-,TRBV5-1,TRBJ2-3,-,TGCGCCAGCAGCTTGCGGGATATATCTAGCACAGATACGCAGTATTTT,CASSLRDISSTDTQYF
-,TRBV9,TRBJ1-1,-,TGTGCCAGCAGCGCGACAGATCGGGACACTGAAGCTTTCTTT,CASSATDRDTEAFF
TRBD2,TRBV2,TRBJ2-5,once,TGTGCCAGCAGGGCGCCGGGACTAGCGTTAAAAGAGACCCAGTACTTC,CASRAPGLALKETQYF
TRBD2,TRBV19,TRBJ2-3,few,TGTGCCAGTAGTACCGGGACTAGCCGGAGCACAGATACGCAGTATTTT,CASSTGTSRSTDTQYF
-,TRBV21-1,TRBJ2-4,-,TGTGCCAGCAGCAGCGTCAAGACTCCGCTAGCCAAAAACATTCAGTACTTC,CASSSVKTPLAKNIQYF
-,TRBV5-4,TRBJ2-3,-,TGTGCCAGCAGCTTAGAAGGGGCAGGGGATACGCAGTATTTT,CASSLEGAGDTQYF
-,TRBV9,TRBJ2-5,few,TGTGCCAGCAGCTCAGGGGAGACCCAGTACTTC,CASSSGETQYF
-,TRBV15,TRBJ1-4,-,TGTGCCACCGCGAACCGTTGGGGGGGGGAAAAACTGTTTTTT,CATANRWGGEKLFF
-,TRBV6-5,TRBJ1-2,few,TGTGCCAGCAGTTACTCGACAGACGTCTATGGCTACACCTTC,CASSYSTDVYGYTF
-,TRBV27,TRBJ2-1,-,TGTGCCAGCCGCGTAGCGAAGGAGCAGTTCTTC,CASRVAKEQFF
TRBD1,TRBV5-4,TRBJ2-3,-,TGTGCCAGCAGCGGGGACAGGGCAGATACGCAGTATTTT,CASSGDRADTQYF
TRBD2,TRBV9,TRBJ2-2,-,TGTGCCAGCAGCGTAGGCCTAGCGGTTAACACCGGGGAGCTGTTTTTT,CASSVGLAVNTGELFF
TRBD1,TRBV9,TRBJ2-1,once,TGTGCCAGCAGTACAGGGGGCTACAATGAGCAGTTCTTC,CASSTGGYNEQFF
TRBD2,TRBV25-1,TRBJ2-3,-,TGTGCCAGCAGTGATCCGCTAGCGGGTTTAATAGATACGCAGTATTTT,CASSDPLAGLIDTQYF
TRBD2,TRBV5-1,TRBJ2-1,once,TGCGCCAGCAGCTATGGACTAGCGGGAGATGAGCAGTTCTTC,CASSYGLAGDEQFF
TRBD2,TRBV2,TRBJ2-2,few,TGTGCCAGCAGGGGAGCGGGAGCAGTCGGGGAGCTGTTTTTT,CASRGAGAVGELFF
TRBD1,TRBV6-5,TRBJ2-7,-,TGTGCCAGCAGTTACTCATTGGACAGGGGTTACGAGCAGTACTTC,CASSYSLDRGYEQYF
-,TRBV7-9,TRBJ2-5,-,TGTGCCAGCAGCTTGGGCCCTGACACGTACTTC,CASSLGPDTYF
TRBD1,TRBV4-1,TRBJ2-7,few,TGCGCCAGCAGCCAACCCATCCGGGACAGGGGCTCCCACGAGCAGTACTTC,CASSQPIRDRGSHEQYF
TRBD1,TRBV5-6,TRBJ2-6,-,TGTGCCAGCAGCTTGGTCGGGACAGACCTCTCTGGGGCCAACGTCCTGACTTTC,CASSLVGTDLSGANVLTF
TRBD1,TRBV6-5,TRBJ2-7,-,TGTGCCAGCAGTTACTTTGGACAGGCCAACGGAAAGCAGTACTTC,CASSYFGQANGKQYF
-,TRBV5-6,TRBJ1-2,-,TGTGCCAGCAGTTCGACAGCTAATAACTATGGCTACACCTTC,CASSSTANNYGYTF